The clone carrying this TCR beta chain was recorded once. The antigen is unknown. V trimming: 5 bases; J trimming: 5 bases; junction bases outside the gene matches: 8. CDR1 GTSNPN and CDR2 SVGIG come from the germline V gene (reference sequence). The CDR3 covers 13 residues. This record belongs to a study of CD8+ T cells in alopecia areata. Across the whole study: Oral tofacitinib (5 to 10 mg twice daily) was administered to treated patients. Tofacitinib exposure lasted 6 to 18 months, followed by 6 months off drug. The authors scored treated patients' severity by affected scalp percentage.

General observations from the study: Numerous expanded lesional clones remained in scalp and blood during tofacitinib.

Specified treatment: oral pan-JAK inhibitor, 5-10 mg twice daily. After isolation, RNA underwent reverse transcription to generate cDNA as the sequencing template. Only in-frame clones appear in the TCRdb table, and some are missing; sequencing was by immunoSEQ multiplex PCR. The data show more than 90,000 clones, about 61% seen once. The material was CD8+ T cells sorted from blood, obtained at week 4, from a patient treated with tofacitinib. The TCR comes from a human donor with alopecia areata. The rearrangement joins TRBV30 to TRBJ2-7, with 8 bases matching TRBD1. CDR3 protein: CAWEAGQGNEQYF. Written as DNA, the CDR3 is TGTGCCTGGGAAGCCGGACAGGGTAACGAGCAGTACTTC.